The 11 T cell receptor beta chains below were found in one sample sequenced in a study of Ad26.COV2.S vaccination and SARS-CoV-2 variants. Data came from immunoSEQ multiplex PCR; TCRdb stores just in-frame clones and leaves some out. The table includes 300,000 to 450,000 clones, roughly 81% detected once. The sample's treatment: 15 to 20 received Ad26.COV2.S at low or high dose, single or two shots; about 5 received placebo; per-sample allocation not given. Each sample was drawn 63 days after the first injection (of vaccine or placebo). The sample here was peripheral blood, taken in a trial of Ad26.COV2.S vaccine versus placebo. These receptors all come from a person aged 18-65 years who received the Ad26.COV2.S COVID-19 vaccine or a placebo.

The CDR3 loop reads CSALWETQYF. The DNA of the CDR3 is TGCAGTGCTCTGTGGGAGACCCAGTACTTC. The chain carries TRBV20-1 and TRBJ2-5, with D uncertain. The CDR3 has 10 amino acids. The germline V and J ends were trimmed by 5 bases and 5 bases, with 6 bases remaining between them. Germline V gene sequence: CDR1 DFQATT, CDR2 SNEGSKA (reference sequence).

The chain recombines TRBV5-1 with TRBJ1-2; the D gene is possibly TRBD1 (5 bases). V was trimmed by 4 bases and J by 4 bases, leaving 17 bases between them. This CDR3 region has 15 residues. Germline V lookup: CDR1 SGHRS, CDR2 YFSETQ. CDR3: CASSQLPGEVYGYTF. CDR3 DNA sequence: TGCGCCAGCAGCCAACTCCCGGGGGAGGTCTATGGCTACACCTTC.

DNA of the CDR3: TGTGCCAGCAGTCCGCAGGGACAGGGGGTGAAAAACCAGCCCCAGCATTTT. It specifies CASSPQGQGVKNQPQHF. J is TRBJ1-5 and V is TRBV28; TRBD1 matches 11 bases. V dropped 5 bases and J dropped 7; count of bases not matched to a gene: 13. From germline, CDR1 is MDHEN and CDR2 SYDVKM. The CDR3 is 17 amino acids.

The rearrangement uses TRBV6-5 and TRBJ2-2; TRBD1 or TRBD2 may be the D gene (5 bases each). Trimming pared 7 bases from V and 1 base from J, leaving 10 bases between. The CDR3 has 14 residues. Germline lookup yields CDR1 MNHEY and CDR2 SVGAGI. CDR3 sequence (DNA): TGTGCCAGCAAGCGAGGGGAGAACACCGGGGAGCTGTTTTTT. Amino acid sequence: CASKRGENTGELFF.

The chain recombines TRBV7-2 with TRBJ2-2; 8 nucleotides agree with TRBD2. V trimming: 5 bases; J trimming: 5 bases; junction bases outside the gene matches: 7. CDR1 is SGHTA, CDR2 FQGNSA, per germline. This CDR3 is 15 amino acids long. CDR3 amino acids: CASSPTAGETGELFF. The DNA for the CDR3 is TGTGCCAGCAGCCCAACAGCGGGAGAAACCGGGGAGCTGTTTTTT.

This chain joins TRBV7-2 and TRBJ1-5, with 7 bases aligning to TRBD1. The CDR3 totals 17 residues. Looked up from germline, CDR1 is SGHTA and CDR2 is FQGNSA. Trimming at V came to 5 bases and at J to 1 base, leaving 11 bases not matched to a gene. The CDR3 protein is CASSQVAGGWSNQPQHF. The CDR3 DNA reads as TGTGCCAGCAGCCAGGTGGCAGGGGGTTGGAGCAATCAGCCCCAGCATTTT.

The chain links TRBV18 to TRBJ2-1, with 8 bases identical to TRBD1. V was pared by 5 bases and J by 8 bases, with 8 bases of the junction left unmatched. The CDR3 has 14 amino acids. Germline CDR1 and CDR2: KGHSH and LQKENI. The DNA for the CDR3 is TGTGCCAGCTCATTTCAGGGGGCGATTGATGAGCAGTTCTTC. Its protein product is CASSFQGAIDEQFF.

The genes are TRBV5-4 and TRBJ2-7; no clear D. The CDR3 has 13 amino acids. CDR1 is SGHNT and CDR2 is YYREEE in the germline V gene (reference sequence). V lost 0 bases to trimming and J lost 6 bases, with 10 bases between them. The CDR3 bases are TGTGCCAGCAGCTTGGGCGAAGGGCGCGAGCAGTACTTC. This translates into CASSLGEGREQYF.

This clone was picked up a small number of times. This chain connects TRBV9 to TRBJ2-5, with 9 positions matching TRBD2. CDR1 and CDR2 from the germline V gene are SGDLS and YYNGEE. The length of the CDR3 is 16 residues. Trimming took 0 bases from V and 5 from J; bases not matched to a gene: 8. CDR3 amino acids: CASSVGRRGGRETQYF. The CDR3 bases are TGTGCCAGCAGCGTAGGGCGGCGGGGGGGCCGCGAGACCCAGTACTTC. The full variable domain, with the rest looked up from reference TRBV9 and TRBJ2-5, is DSGVTQTPKHLITATGQRVTLRCSPRSGDLSVYWYQQSLDQGLQFLIQYYNGEERAKGNILERFSAQQFPDLHSELNLSSLELGDSALYFCASSVGRRGGRETQYFGPGTRLLVL.

The gene calls are TRBV7-9 and TRBJ2-5; TRBD1 matches 11 bases. V lost 3 bases to trimming and J lost 5 bases; unmatched junction nucleotides: 2. Germline CDR1 is SEHNR and CDR2 is FQNEAQ (reference sequence). The CDR3 runs 14 residues. CDR3 loop: CASSFGTGGETQYF. The CDR3 nucleotides read TGTGCCAGCAGCTTCGGGACAGGGGGGGAGACCCAGTACTTC.

The chain has TRBV9 and TRBJ2-1; TRBD1 agrees at 7 bases. CDR1 is SGDLS and CDR2 is YYNGEE in the germline V gene. J was trimmed by 5 bases and V by 3 bases; bases with no gene match: 5. The CDR3 loop spans 14 amino acids. The CDR3 DNA is TGTGCCAGCAGCGGGGACAGTTGGAACAATGAGCAGTTCTTC. Protein: CASSGDSWNNEQFF.